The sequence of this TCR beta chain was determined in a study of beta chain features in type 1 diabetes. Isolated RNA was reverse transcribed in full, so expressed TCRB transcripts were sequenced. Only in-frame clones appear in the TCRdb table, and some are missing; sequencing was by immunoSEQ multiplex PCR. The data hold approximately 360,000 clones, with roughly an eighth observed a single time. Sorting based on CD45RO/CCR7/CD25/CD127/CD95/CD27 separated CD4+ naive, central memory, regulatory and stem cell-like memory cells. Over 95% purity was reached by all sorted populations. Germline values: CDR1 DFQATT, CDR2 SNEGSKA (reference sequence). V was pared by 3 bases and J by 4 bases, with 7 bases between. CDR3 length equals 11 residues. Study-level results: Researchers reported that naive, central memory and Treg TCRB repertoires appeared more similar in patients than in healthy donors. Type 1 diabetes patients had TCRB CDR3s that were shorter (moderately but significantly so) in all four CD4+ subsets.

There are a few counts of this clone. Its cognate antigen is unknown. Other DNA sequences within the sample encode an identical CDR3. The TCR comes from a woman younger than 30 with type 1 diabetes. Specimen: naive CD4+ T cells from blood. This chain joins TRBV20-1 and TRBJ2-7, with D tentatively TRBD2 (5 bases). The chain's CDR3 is CSASPGYEQYF. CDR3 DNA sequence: TGCAGTGCTAGCCCGGGGTACGAGCAGTACTTC.